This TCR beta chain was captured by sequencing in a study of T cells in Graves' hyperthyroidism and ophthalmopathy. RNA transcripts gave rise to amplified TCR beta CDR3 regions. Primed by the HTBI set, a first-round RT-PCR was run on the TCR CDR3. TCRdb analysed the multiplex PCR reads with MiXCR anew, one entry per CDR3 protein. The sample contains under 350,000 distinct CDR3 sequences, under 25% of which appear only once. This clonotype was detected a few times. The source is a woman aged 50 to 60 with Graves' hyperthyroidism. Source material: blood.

CDR3 sequence reads: CASSQSTQGQETQYF. CDR3 coding DNA: TGTGCCAGCTCTCAGTCGACCCAGGGCCAAGAGACCCAGTACTTC. The gene calls are TRBV18 and TRBJ2-5; D might be TRBD1 (5 bases). Per the germline V gene, CDR1 is KGHSH and CDR2 is LQKENI. Trimming took 6 bases from V and 1 from J, leaving 15 bases between them. The CDR3 contains 15 residues.